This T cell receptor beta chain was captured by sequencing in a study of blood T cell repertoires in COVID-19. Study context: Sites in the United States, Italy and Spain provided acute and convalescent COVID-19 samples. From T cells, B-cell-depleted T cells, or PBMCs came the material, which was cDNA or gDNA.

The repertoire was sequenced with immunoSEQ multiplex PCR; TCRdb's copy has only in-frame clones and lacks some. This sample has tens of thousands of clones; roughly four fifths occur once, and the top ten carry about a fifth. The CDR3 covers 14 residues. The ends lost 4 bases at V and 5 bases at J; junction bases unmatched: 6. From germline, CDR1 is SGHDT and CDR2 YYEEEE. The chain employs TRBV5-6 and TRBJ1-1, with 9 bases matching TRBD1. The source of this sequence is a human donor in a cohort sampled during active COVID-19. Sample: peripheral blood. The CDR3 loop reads CASSVGDRETEAFF. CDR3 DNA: TGTGCCAGCAGCGTAGGGGACAGGGAGACTGAAGCTTTCTTT.